The entry that follows covers one T cell receptor (beta chain) sequence. There is no known antigen for this receptor. Base qualities are missing; no much larger clone stands one base away. Library preparation employed UMI-ligation and nested PCR. The beta constant-region primer consisted of an equimolar mixture of two oligonucleotides that together covered TRBC1 and TRBC2. The ligated cDNA went through four rounds of PCR with nested alpha and beta constant-region primers together with the SP2 primer. A single-stranded oligonucleotide containing the SP2 primer and a 12-nucleotide UMI was joined to the 3' end of the cDNA by T4 RNA ligase 1. Incubation of the ligation reaction lasted roughly 18-25 hours at 16 degrees C. To avoid over-amplification, PCR2 was usually performed as a SYBR Green qPCR and halted once a predetermined threshold was reached. Apart from the first purification, every purification step used Agencourt AMPure XP magnetic beads. Libraries were quantified by Qubit and checked on a TapeStation, where a main peak was expected near 650 bp. Pooled libraries were sequenced on an Illumina MiSeq with v2 2x251 paired-end kits, typically giving about 0.9-2.1 million reads per sample. Each sample was pooled at 3 to 4.5 nM, and roughly 5-7% PhiX was included to help cluster recognition. As for the original processing: FASTQ reads processed by Demultiplexor were assigned V and J genes by Decombinator through tag matching that tolerated a single base-pair mismatch. By using UMIs, Collapsinator corrected both sequencing errors and the frequency errors caused by PCR heterogeneity. CDR3Translator translated TCRs and extracted CDR3s from the conserved cysteine to the FGXG phenylalanine, flagging non-productive sequences. Gini, Shannon entropy and inverse Simpson indices were calculated on repertoires subsampled to equal numbers of UMI-defined TCRs. Within the linear range, a power law was fitted to clonotype abundance distributions using maximum likelihood. Similar UMI counts, unique TCR numbers and clonal distributions were obtained with the pipeline and with MIGEC on one naive CD8 sample. One analysis removed from the naive repertoire any naive TCRs that were also present in any memory subset from the same donor. The repertoires were searched for several thousand CMV-associated CDR3 sequences that had been compiled from VDJdb and a published dataset. Starting from the raw public reads, TCRdb applied fastp trimming at Q25, assembled clones with MiXCR and retained in-frame beta chains. Identical CDR3 protein sequences are pooled into one entry, listed with their most common genes and DNA. The V and J calls were determined by TCRdb, not by the authors. The sample data list over 100,000 distinct CDR3 sequences, and about 14% of these were observed just once. The top ten constitute around 3% of the sample.

From the second PCR step onward, the TCR alpha chain libraries and the TCR beta chain libraries were amplified separately. To determine each donor's CMV status, fresh PBMCs were stimulated overnight with CMV viral lysate, and IFNgamma production from CD4+ T cells was then assessed. Miltenyi beads were used first to positively select CD4 T cells, and CD8 T cells were then positively selected from the CD4-negative fraction. Cells stained for CD3, CD4, CD8, CD45RA, CD27 and a live/dead dye were sorted on a BD Aria II into four subsets by CD45RA and CD27. Three healthy volunteers provided blood, and the blood of each volunteer was split into CD4 and CD8 T cells and then into four differentiation subsets. About 130 ml of peripheral blood was collected from each donor, and PBMC were isolated from the blood using Ficoll-Paque PLUS density-gradient centrifugation. Sorted cells were lysed in RLT buffer, and RNA was extracted with a Qiagen RNeasy kit and stored at -80°C.

The CDR3 numbers 17 residues from cysteine through phenylalanine. Only the CDR3 part of the read is kept: 51 bases, read in frame from the first base. The germline V and J ends show losses of 0 bases and 0 bases respectively, and no gene match explains 8 bases of the junction. CDR1 DFQATT and CDR2 SNEGSKA were looked up in the germline V gene (reference sequence). This entry is derived from a study of naive and memory T cell subsets (dated by TCRdb to about 2017). For the wider study: An open-source, UMI-based TCR alpha and beta sequencing pipeline was applied to sorted naive and memory peripheral blood T cell subsets. RNA was DNase-treated and reverse transcribed with TCR constant-region primers, mostly using SuperScript III. The results of the functional CMV T cell responses matched the IgG serology results in every case. General conclusions and limits of the study: RNA-based TCR counts may be influenced by expression changes linked to T cell activation and differentiation. TCR abundance followed a power law with an exponent that was different for naive and memory subsets but consistent across the three individuals. A few larger clonotypes were found in naive repertoires, especially CD8, and these larger clonotypes were possibly memory cells re-expressing CD45RA. Gini index rose and Shannon and inverse Simpson diversity fell from naive through CM, EM and EMRA in both CD4 and CD8 cells. The repertoire findings for the naive and memory subsets could not be validated against a ground truth because none was available. A clonotype was defined as a single alpha or beta chain sequence rather than as a paired alpha/beta receptor. Once error correction was done, more than 85% of naive TCR sequences showed up just once, which made the naive abundance distributions much steeper than those of the memory subsets.

The sequence links TRBV20-1 to TRBJ2-1; TRBD2 agrees with 7 junctional bases. The TCR comes from a human donor in good health. The sample taken for sequencing was naive CD8+ T cells from blood. The cell subset or site label for this specimen denotes: naive T cells, CD45RA high CD27+. The nucleotide sequence is TGCAGTGCTAGAGATACCCCCGGACTAGACTCCTACAATGAGCAGTTCTTC. This sequence encodes CSARDTPGLDSYNEQFF.